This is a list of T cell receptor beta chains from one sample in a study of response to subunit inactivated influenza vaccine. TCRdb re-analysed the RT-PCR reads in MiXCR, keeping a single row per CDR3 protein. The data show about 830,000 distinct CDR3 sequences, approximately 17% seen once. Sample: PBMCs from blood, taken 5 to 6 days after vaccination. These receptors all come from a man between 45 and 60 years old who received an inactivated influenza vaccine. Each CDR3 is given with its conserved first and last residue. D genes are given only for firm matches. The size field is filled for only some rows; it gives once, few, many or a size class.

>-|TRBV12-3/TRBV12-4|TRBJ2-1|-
TGTGCCAGCAGTTTATACGGAGGACGGGGAAGGAATGAGCAGTTCTTC
CASSLYGGRGRNEQFF
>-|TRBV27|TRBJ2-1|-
TGTGCCAGCAGTTCCCCCCTACTAGTTAACAATGAGCAGTTCTTC
CASSSPLLVNNEQFF
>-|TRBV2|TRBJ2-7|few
TGTGCCAGCAGTGAAGCGGGAAGAGTCTGGTACGAGCAGTACTTC
CASSEAGRVWYEQYF
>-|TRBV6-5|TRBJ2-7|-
TGTGCCAGCAGTTACTCGCAGGGCAGTCTGCACGAGCAGTACTTC
CASSYSQGSLHEQYF
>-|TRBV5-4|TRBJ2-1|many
TGTGCCAGCGGAGGGACAGACTACAATGAGCAGTTCTTC
CASGGTDYNEQFF
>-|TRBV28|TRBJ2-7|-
TGTGCCAGCAGTTTACCCACAGGGTCCTACGAGCAGTACTTC
CASSLPTGSYEQYF
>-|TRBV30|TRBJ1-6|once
TGTGCCTCCCTATGGGGGAGCTCCTATAATTCACCCCTCCACTTT
CASLWGSSYNSPLHF
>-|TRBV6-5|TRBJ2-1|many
TGTGCCAGCAGTTACAGGGGGACCTACAATGAGCAGTTCTTC
CASSYRGTYNEQFF
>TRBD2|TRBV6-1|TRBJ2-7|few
TGTGCCAGCAGTAAGGGACTAGCGAGTTTCGGCTACGAGCAGTACTTC
CASSKGLASFGYEQYF
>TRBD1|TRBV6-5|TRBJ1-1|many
TGTGCCAGCAGTTACCCCGGGACAGAAATACAAGCTTTCTTT
CASSYPGTEIQAFF
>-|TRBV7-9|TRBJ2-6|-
TGTGCCAGCAGCTTAGACAGGGTTGCTGGGGCCAACGTCCTGACTTTC
CASSLDRVAGANVLTF
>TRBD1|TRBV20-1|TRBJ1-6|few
TGCAGTGCTAGGTGGACTGACAGTGGGCAGGGGGGTAATTCACCCCTCCACTTT
CSARWTDSGQGGNSPLHF
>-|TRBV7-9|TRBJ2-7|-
TGTGCCAGCATCCAATCCTCGGGGGAGCAGTACTTC
CASIQSSGEQYF
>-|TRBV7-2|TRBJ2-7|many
TGTGCCAGCAGCTTAGTTTGGACGGGCTACGAGCAGTACTTC
CASSLVWTGYEQYF
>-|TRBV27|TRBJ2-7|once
TGTGCCAGCAGTTTATTGGCAGGGGTAGGAACCTACGAGCAGTACTTC
CASSLLAGVGTYEQYF
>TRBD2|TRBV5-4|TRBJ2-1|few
TGTGCCAGCAGCTTAGGGCTAGCGGCTACCTACAATGAGCAGTTCTTC
CASSLGLAATYNEQFF
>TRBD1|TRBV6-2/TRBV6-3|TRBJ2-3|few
TGTGCCAGCAGTGCCGGGACAGGGCACACAGATACGCAGTATTTT
CASSAGTGHTDTQYF